The 20 T cell receptor beta chains presented below share a single source sample, sequenced in a study of blood T cell repertoires in COVID-19. Clones were read by immunoSEQ multiplex PCR, and TCRdb kept only the in-frame ones, dropping some. The sample yields roughly 310,000 clones, more than 90% seen once. The specimen sequenced was PBMCs or T cells enriched from blood (not recorded which). These receptors were collected from a man aged 60 to 75 who had recovered from COVID-19.

The J gene is TRBJ2-2, the V gene TRBV11-2, with 8 bases matching TRBD1. The J segment lost 2 bases and the V segment lost 2 bases, leaving 7 bases of the junction unmatched. The CDR3 length is 17 residues. Germline values: CDR1 SGHAT, CDR2 FQNNGV. DNA for the CDR3: TGTGCCAGCAGCTTAATAAAGACAGGGGCCAACACCGGGGAGCTGTTTTTT. This sequence encodes CASSLIKTGANTGELFF.

The chain carries TRBV5-1 and TRBJ2-3; tentatively, D is TRBD1 (5 bases). Germline loops: CDR1 SGHRS, CDR2 YFSETQ. The germline V and J ends were trimmed by 4 bases and 2 bases, with 11 bases remaining between them. This CDR3 spans 14 amino acids. The CDR3 protein is CASSPGQVTDTQYF. The DNA of the CDR3 is TGCGCCAGCAGCCCCGGACAAGTCACAGATACGCAGTATTTT.

The chain carries TRBV5-4 and TRBJ2-3; D remains ambiguous. V was pared by 4 bases and J by 1 base, with 13 bases between. This CDR3 is 15 amino acids long. The germline V gene has CDR1 SGHNT and CDR2 YYREEE (reference sequence). As DNA, the CDR3 is TGTGCCAGCAGCCCCGCCGGCCGGGGCACAGATACGCAGTATTTT. Translation gives CASSPAGRGTDTQYF.

This clone has only one observation. V gene TRBV15 combines with J gene TRBJ1-4; D call uncertain. Germline CDR1 is LNHNV and CDR2 is YYDKDF (reference sequence). The ends were cut back, 0 bases at V and 6 bases at J, with 14 bases in the middle. This CDR3 comprises 16 residues. CDR3 nucleotides: TGTGCCACCAGCAGAGATCGTGGAGGACGGTATGAAAAACTGTTTTTT. Its protein is CATSRDRGGRYEKLFF. Combining the CDR3 with reference TRBV15 and TRBJ1-4 gives the whole variable domain DAMVIQNPRYQVTQFGKPVTLSCSQTLNHNVMYWYQQKSSQAPKLLFHYYDKDFNNEADTPDNFQSRRPNTSFCFLDIRSPGLGDTAMYLCATSRDRGGRYEKLFFGSGTQLSVL.

The chain is built from TRBV9 and TRBJ2-3, with a weak D call TRBD2 (7 bases). Trimming stripped 1 base from V and 3 bases from J, with 12 bases between. Germline V gene lookup returns CDR1 SGDLS and CDR2 YYNGEE. The CDR3 contains 15 residues. The CDR3 DNA reads TGTGCCAGCAGCGTACAGGGGAGGGGGACAGATACGCAGTATTTT. Translated, it gives CASSVQGRGTDTQYF.

This clone showed up just a few times. J is TRBJ1-6 and V is TRBV12-3 or TRBV12-4; D is undetermined. The CDR3 has 13 amino acids. The V and J ends lost 3 bases and 7 bases respectively, with 7 bases between them. The CDR3 bases are TGTGCCAGCAGTTTTCGTCTAAATTCACCCCTCCACTTT. The encoded protein is CASSFRLNSPLHF.

The chain links TRBV3-1 (or the pseudogene TRBV3-2) to TRBJ2-5, with a tentative D call TRBD1 (6 bases). V shed 1 base and J shed 6 bases, with 15 bases lying between them. Germline lookup yields CDR1 LGHDT and CDR2 YNNKEL (reference sequence). This CDR3 has 15 amino acids. The CDR3 DNA sequence: TGTGCCAGCAGCCAAGTCTCTGGGGGCGCCAAGACCCAGTACTTC. The encoded protein is CASSQVSGGAKTQYF.

This chain connects TRBV19 to TRBJ2-1; 7 bases match TRBD2. V shed 1 base, J shed 0 bases, and the junction held 6 bases outside the gene matches. This CDR3 region has 17 residues. CDR1 is LNHDA and CDR2 is SQIVND in the germline V gene (reference sequence). This CDR3 is CASSIGVGGSSYNEQFF. In DNA form, the CDR3 reads TGTGCCAGTAGTATAGGAGTGGGCGGGAGCTCCTACAATGAGCAGTTCTTC.

This clone has just a few counts. This chain links TRBV6-2 or TRBV6-3 with TRBJ2-3; 7 bases match TRBD1. CDR3 length equals 16 residues. Germline lookup yields CDR1 MNHEY and CDR2 SVGEGT. V trimming: 4 bases; J trimming: 4 bases; junction bases outside the gene matches: 11. The CDR3, as DNA: TGTGCCAGCAGTTCGCTCAAGACAGGGTTTTCAGATACGCAGTATTTT. It specifies CASSSLKTGFSDTQYF.

The chain has TRBV7-6 and TRBJ2-6, with 7 bases matching TRBD2. This CDR3 contains 18 residues. Germline CDR1 and CDR2: SGHVS and FNYEAQ. Trimming at V came to 2 bases and at J to 0 bases, leaving 7 bases not matched to a gene. In DNA form, the CDR3 reads TGTGCCAGCAGCTTAAAGCGGGAAAGTTACTCTGGGGCCAACGTCCTGACTTTC. Its protein product is CASSLKRESYSGANVLTF.

The chain has TRBV5-8 and TRBJ2-5; 10 nucleotides match TRBD2. The length of the CDR3 is 18 residues. The V and J ends lost 0 bases and 5 bases, in that order; junction bases with no gene match: 13. The germline V gene encodes CDR1 SGHTS and CDR2 YDEGEE. DNA of the CDR3: TGTGCCAGCAGCTTGGCCGGGGCTAGCGGGAGTTTAGGGGAGACCCAGTACTTC. This gives the protein CASSLAGASGSLGETQYF.

The chain links TRBV6-5 to TRBJ2-7, with 8 positions matching TRBD1. Germline V lookup: CDR1 MNHEY, CDR2 SVGAGI. V was clipped by 5 bases and J by 2 bases; unmatched bases: 8. The CDR3 is 15 amino acids. The CDR3 spells CASSPPDRGTYEQYF. The CDR3 bases are TGTGCCAGCAGTCCCCCCGACAGGGGTACCTACGAGCAGTACTTC.

This chain joins TRBV5-1 and TRBJ2-5, with 10 bases aligning to TRBD1. The germline V gene encodes CDR1 SGHRS and CDR2 YFSETQ. The CDR3 loop spans 15 amino acids. Unmatched junction bases numbered 4, after V lost 0 bases and J lost 5 bases. In nucleotides, the CDR3 is TGCGCCAGCAGCTTGGATGGGACAGGGGTCGAGACCCAGTACTTC. Translating gives CASSLDGTGVETQYF.

This chain joins TRBV18 and TRBJ1-4; D gene ambiguous. Germline-derived CDR1 and CDR2 are KGHSH and LQKENI. The CDR3 is made up of 13 amino acids. With 2 bases removed from V and 2 bases from J, the gap between germline ends came to 3 bases. The CDR3 DNA reads as TGTGCCAGCTCACCAGGCACTAATGAAAAACTGTTTTTT. Translated: CASSPGTNEKLFF.

The chain links TRBV2 to TRBJ1-1; 9 nucleotides line up with TRBD1. The V gene's germline CDR1 is SNHLY and CDR2 FYNNEI. CDR3 length: 15 amino acids. Unmatched junction bases numbered 6, after V lost 6 bases and J lost 1 base. CDR3 amino acids: CASSAEQGANTEAFF. CDR3 sequence (DNA): TGTGCCAGCAGCGCTGAACAGGGGGCGAACACTGAAGCTTTCTTT.

The rearrangement uses TRBV4-1 and TRBJ1-4; weak D call: TRBD1 (5 bases). The CDR3 totals 16 residues. CDR1 and CDR2 from the germline V gene are MGHRA and YSYEKL. Trimming stripped 1 base from V and 5 bases from J, with 14 bases between. CDR3 region: CASSQGGGGSNEKLFF. As DNA, the CDR3 is TGCGCCAGCAGCCAAGGGGGGGGAGGGTCGAATGAAAAACTGTTTTTT.

The gene calls are TRBV11-2 and TRBJ2-5, with D unclear. The CDR3 has 15 residues. Germline loops: CDR1 SGHAT, CDR2 FQNNGV. V was cut by 0 bases and J by 2 bases, with 10 bases left in between. In DNA, the CDR3 is TGTGCCAGCAGCTTAGAATACTGGGCACAAGAGACCCAGTACTTC. Amino acid sequence: CASSLEYWAQETQYF.

This CDR3 reads CATSREGGEGYTF. Written as DNA, the CDR3 is TGTGCCACCAGCAGAGAAGGGGGGGAAGGCTACACCTTC. The chain joins TRBV15 to TRBJ1-2; a possible D gene is TRBD1 (6 bases). Germline V gene lookup returns CDR1 LNHNV and CDR2 YYDKDF (reference sequence). V gave up 0 bases and J gave up 8 bases, with 10 bases separating them. The CDR3 is 13 amino acids.

The genes are TRBV5-1 and TRBJ2-7; maybe TRBD1 (6 bases). V was cut by 6 bases and J by 3 bases, with 19 bases left in between. The CDR3 runs to 15 residues. In germline, CDR1 is SGHRS, CDR2 YFSETQ. CDR3: CASTPGDRWLYEQYF. Written as DNA, the CDR3 is TGCGCCAGCACCCCAGGGGACCGGTGGCTCTACGAGCAGTACTTC.

The rearrangement uses TRBV5-1 and TRBJ2-3, with a tentative D call TRBD2 (6 bases). The germline gives CDR1 SGHRS, CDR2 YFSETQ. Deletions cut 7 bases from V and 0 bases from J, with 15 bases between. This CDR3 has 15 residues. CDR3 sequence reads: CASYHRGASTDTQYF. The CDR3 DNA reads as TGCGCCAGCTACCACCGCGGGGCTAGCACAGATACGCAGTATTTT.